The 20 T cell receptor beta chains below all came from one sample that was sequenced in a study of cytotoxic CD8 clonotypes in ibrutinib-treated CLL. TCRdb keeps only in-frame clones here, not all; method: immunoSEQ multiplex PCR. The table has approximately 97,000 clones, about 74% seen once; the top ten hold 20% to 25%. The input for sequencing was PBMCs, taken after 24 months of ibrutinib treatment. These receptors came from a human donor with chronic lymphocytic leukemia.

The CDR3 is CASSLVATGTMGGYTF. DNA of the CDR3: TGCGCCAGCAGCTTGGTGGCGACAGGGACTATGGGCGGCTACACCTTC. The J gene is TRBJ1-2, the V gene TRBV5-1; TRBD1 matches at 7 bases. The V segment lost 0 bases and the J segment 8 bases; nucleotides outside the gene matches: 13. This CDR3 contains 16 residues. Germline V gives CDR1 SGHRS, CDR2 YFSETQ.

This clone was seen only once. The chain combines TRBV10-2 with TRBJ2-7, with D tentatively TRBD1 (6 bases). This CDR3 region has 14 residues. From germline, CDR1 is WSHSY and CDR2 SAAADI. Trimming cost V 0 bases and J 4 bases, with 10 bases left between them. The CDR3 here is CASSESGTGYEQYF. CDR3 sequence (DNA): TGCGCCAGCAGTGAGTCGGGTACAGGGTACGAGCAGTACTTC.

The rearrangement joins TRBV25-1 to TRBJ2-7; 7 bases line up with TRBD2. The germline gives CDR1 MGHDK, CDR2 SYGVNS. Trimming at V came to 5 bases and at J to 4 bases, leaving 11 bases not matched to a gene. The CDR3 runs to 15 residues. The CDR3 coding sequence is TGTGCCAGCAGTAAACCAGGCGGGAGAGGTTACGAGCAGTACTTC. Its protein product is CASSKPGGRGYEQYF.

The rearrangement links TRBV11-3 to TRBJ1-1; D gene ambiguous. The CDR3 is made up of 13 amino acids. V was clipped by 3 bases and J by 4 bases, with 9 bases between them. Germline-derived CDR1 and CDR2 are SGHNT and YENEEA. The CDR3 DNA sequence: TGTGCCAGCAGCTTTGAGGGCGGCACTGAAGCTTTCTTT. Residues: CASSFEGGTEAFF.

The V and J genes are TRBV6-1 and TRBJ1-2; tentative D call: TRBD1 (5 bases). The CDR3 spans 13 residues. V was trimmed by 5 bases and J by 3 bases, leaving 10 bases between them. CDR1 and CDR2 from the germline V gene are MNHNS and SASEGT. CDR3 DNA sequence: TGTGCCAGCAGTACCAGGGATTACTATGGCTACACCTTC. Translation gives CASSTRDYYGYTF.

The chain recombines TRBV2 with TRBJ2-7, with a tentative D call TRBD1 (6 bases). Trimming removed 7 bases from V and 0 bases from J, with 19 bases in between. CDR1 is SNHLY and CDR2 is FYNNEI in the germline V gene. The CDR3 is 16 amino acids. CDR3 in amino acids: CASTYLPEDSSYEQYF. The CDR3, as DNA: TGTGCCAGCACGTATCTCCCGGAGGACAGCTCCTACGAGCAGTACTTC.

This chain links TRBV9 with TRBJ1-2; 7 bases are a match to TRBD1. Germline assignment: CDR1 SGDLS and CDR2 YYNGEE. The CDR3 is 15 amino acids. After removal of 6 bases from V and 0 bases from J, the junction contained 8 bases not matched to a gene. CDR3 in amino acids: CASKGAGGANYGYTF. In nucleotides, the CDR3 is TGTGCCAGCAAGGGGGCAGGCGGTGCTAACTATGGCTACACCTTC.

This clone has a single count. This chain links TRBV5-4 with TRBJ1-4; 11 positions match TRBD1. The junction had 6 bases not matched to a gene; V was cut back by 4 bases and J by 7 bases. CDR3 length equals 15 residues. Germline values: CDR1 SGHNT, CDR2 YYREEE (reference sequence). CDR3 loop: CASSGQGATGEKLFF. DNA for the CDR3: TGTGCCAGCAGCGGACAGGGGGCAACGGGTGAAAAACTGTTTTTT.

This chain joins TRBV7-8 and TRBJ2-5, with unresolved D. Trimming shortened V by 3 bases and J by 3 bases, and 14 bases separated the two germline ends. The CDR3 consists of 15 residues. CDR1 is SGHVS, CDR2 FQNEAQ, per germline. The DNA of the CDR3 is TGTGCCAGCAGCTTCCGGAACAAGGGAAAAGAGACCCAGTACTTC. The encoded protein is CASSFRNKGKETQYF.

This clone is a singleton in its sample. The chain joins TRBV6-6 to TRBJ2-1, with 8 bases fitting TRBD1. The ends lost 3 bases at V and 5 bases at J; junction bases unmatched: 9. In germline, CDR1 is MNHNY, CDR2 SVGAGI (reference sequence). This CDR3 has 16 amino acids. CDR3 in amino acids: CASSYEQTGVNNEQFF. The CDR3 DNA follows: TGTGCCAGCAGTTATGAGCAGACAGGGGTAAACAATGAGCAGTTCTTC.

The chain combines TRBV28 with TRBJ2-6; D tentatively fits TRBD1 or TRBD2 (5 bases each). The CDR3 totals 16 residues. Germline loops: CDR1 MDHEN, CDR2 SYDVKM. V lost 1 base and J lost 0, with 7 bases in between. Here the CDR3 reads CASSLYGTSGANVLTF. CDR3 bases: TGTGCCAGCAGTTTATATGGGACCTCTGGGGCCAACGTCCTGACTTTC.

The CDR3 nucleotides are TGTGCCAGCAGCCTTCCAGGGAAGGGGCAGCCCCAGCATTTT. This sequence encodes CASSLPGKGQPQHF. The chain joins TRBV28 to TRBJ1-5; D possibly corresponds to TRBD1 (5 bases). Germline assignment: CDR1 MDHEN and CDR2 SYDVKM. V was trimmed by 6 bases and J by 7 bases, leaving 16 bases between them. The CDR3 runs to 14 residues.

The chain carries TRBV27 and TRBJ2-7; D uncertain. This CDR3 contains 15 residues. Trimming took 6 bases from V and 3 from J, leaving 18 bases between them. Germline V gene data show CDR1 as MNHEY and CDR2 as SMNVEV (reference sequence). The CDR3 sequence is CASRREAIPYYEQYF. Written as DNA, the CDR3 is TGTGCCAGCAGACGCGAGGCTATCCCTTACTACGAGCAGTACTTC.

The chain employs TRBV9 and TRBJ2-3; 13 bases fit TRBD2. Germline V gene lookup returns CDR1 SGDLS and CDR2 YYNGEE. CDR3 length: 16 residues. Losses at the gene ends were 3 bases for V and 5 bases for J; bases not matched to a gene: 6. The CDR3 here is CASSDGLAGVGDTQYF. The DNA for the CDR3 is TGTGCCAGCAGCGATGGACTAGCGGGAGTGGGAGATACGCAGTATTTT.

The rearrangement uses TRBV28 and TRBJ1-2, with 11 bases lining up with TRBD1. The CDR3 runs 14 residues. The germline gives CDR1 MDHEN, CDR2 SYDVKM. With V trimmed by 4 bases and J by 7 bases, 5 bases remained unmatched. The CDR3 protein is CASSSGQGAGGYTF. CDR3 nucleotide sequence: TGTGCCAGCAGTTCCGGACAGGGGGCTGGTGGCTACACCTTC.

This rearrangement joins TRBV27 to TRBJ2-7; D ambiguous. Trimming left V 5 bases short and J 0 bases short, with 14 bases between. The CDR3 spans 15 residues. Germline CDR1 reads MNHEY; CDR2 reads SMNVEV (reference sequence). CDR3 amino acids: CASSPAQRLSYEQYF. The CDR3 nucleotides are TGTGCCAGCAGTCCCGCCCAGCGCCTCTCCTACGAGCAGTACTTC.

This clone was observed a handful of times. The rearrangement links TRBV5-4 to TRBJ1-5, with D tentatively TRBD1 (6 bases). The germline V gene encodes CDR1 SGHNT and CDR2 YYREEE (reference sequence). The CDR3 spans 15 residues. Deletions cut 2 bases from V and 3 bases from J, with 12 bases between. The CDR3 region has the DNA TGTGCCAGCAGCTTCGGGGGGGGCCCCAATCAGCCCCAGCATTTT. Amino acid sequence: CASSFGGGPNQPQHF. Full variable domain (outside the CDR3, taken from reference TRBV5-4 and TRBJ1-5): ETGVTQSPTHLIKTRGQQVTLRCSSQSGHNTVSWYQQALGQGPQFIFQYYREEENGRGNFPPRFSGLQFPNYSSELNVNALELDDSALYLCASSFGGGPNQPQHFGDGTRLSIL.

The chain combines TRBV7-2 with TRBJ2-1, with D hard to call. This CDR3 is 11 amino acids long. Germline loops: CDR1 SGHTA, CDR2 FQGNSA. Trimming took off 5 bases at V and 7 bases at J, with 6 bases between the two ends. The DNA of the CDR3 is TGTGCCAGCAGCGCCCGGAATGAGCAGTTCTTC. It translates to CASSARNEQFF.

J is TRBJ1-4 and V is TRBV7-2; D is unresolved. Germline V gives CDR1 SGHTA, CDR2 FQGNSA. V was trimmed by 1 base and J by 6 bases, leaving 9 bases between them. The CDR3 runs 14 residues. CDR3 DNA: TGTGCCAGCAGCTTAGTCCGGAGGGATGAAAAACTGTTTTTT. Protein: CASSLVRRDEKLFF.

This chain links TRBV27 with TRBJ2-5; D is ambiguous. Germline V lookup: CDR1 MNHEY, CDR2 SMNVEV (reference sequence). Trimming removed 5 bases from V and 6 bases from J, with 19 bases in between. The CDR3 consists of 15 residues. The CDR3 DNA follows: TGTGCCAGCAGTCGGTCCCCCACTGAGCCCAAGACCCAGTACTTC. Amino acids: CASSRSPTEPKTQYF.